This T cell receptor (beta chain) was recorded in a study of T cells in localized non-small cell lung cancer (dated by TCRdb to the early 2020s). Looking at the study overall: The study analyzed T cell repertoires of 236 early-stage NSCLC patients, comparing tumors and uninvolved tumor-adjacent lungs. The cohort was made up of approximately 250 treatment-naive NSCLC patients whose localized lung tumors had been resected. The mean age of the NSCLC patients was about 64 years, with approximately 130 men and 107 women.

At diagnosis, tumor, uninvolved tumor-adjacent lung and peripheral blood were collected and then preserved as a mix of FFPE and fresh-frozen material. For TCR repertoire profiling, blood samples were analyzed in the form of peripheral blood mononuclear cells. The immunoSEQ Assay was used to sequence TCR beta CDR3 regions from DNA. The authors' pipeline ran thus. To compute T cell density, TCR beta template counts were normalized to usable DNA, which was estimated by amplifying housekeeping genes. Using the preseqR package, richness was estimated by extrapolating to 120,000 templates for tissue samples and 400,000 templates for PBMC samples. Clonality was taken to be one minus Pielou's evenness. To identify tissue-enriched TCRs, differential abundance testing was run on productive amino-acid clonotypes with a minimum total count of 5 and an alpha of 0.1. The Jaccard Index and the Morisita Overlap Index were used to measure repertoire overlap between compartments. GLIPH grouped TCR beta CDR3s together with public tetramer-defined viral CDR3s, and a viral motif had to include at least three viral sequences and show V-gene enrichment. The immuneACCESS repertoire file appears here via TCRdb, limited to in-frame rearrangements. These files lack a portion of the clones; in checked studies, under half of the deficit traces to unresolved V genes, and the cause of the others is not known. V and J calls and clone size are those listed in that table; D and trimming were worked out from the DNA. The sample table lists about 70,000 clones, 80% to 90% of them with a count of one. The top ten constitute 21% of the sample.

V is shortened by 5 bases, J by 5 bases, and the region joining them spans 15 bases. Including cysteine and phenylalanine, the CDR3 has 14 amino acids. Of all the DNA, just the CDR3 is kept, 42 bases in frame from base 1. Sequences SGHVS (CDR1) and FNYEAQ (CDR2) are obtained from the germline V gene. Summary of the overall study and its limitations: Because the study design was exploratory, TCR variables were selected using unadjusted p-values without false-discovery rate correction. Uninvolved tumor-adjacent lung showed the highest T cell clonality, higher than tumor, which suggests more focused antigenic responses in the adjacent lung. Longer overall survival was associated with higher blood T cell density, whereas shorter survival was associated with higher adjacent-lung clonality. Multi-region tumor sequencing was not performed, so intratumor heterogeneity could not be excluded. Of the top 100 tumor clones, a median of 57 were detected in paired uninvolved adjacent lung; 28 were also among that lung's top 100.

In the case of this clone: Its binding antigen is unknown. No per-base quality is available; no much larger clone lies one base away.

This receptor chain uses TRBV7-6 and TRBJ2-5; a weak D assignment points to TRBD1 (6 bases agree). The specimen was peripheral blood, collected before any cancer treatment. The sequence came from a male donor at least 60 years old with stage III squamous cell lung carcinoma. The sequence in DNA is TGTGCCAGCAGCCCTTACAGGGTAGGGGAGACCCAGTACTTC. This sequence encodes CASSPYRVGETQYF.